Reported below is one T cell receptor beta chain. The data were produced by immunoSEQ multiplex PCR, yet TCRdb's version contains in-frame clones alone and is incomplete. This table has approximately 260,000 clones, 75% to 90% appearing once. This specimen comes from a study of blood T cell repertoires in COVID-19. Study background: Specimens from acute and convalescent COVID-19 originated in the United States, Italy and Spain.

Germline V gives CDR1 MNHNS, CDR2 SASEGT. V lost 2 bases, J lost 4 bases, and 14 bases lay in between. The CDR3 is 16 residues long. This TCR derives from a man aged 55-75 years who had recovered from COVID-19. The chain recombines TRBV6-1 with TRBJ1-4, with D possibly matching TRBD1 (5 bases). The sequenced sample was peripheral blood. The CDR3 sequence: CASSEPSGFGNEKLFF. DNA of the CDR3: TGTGCCAGCAGTGAACCCTCAGGGTTCGGTAATGAAAAACTGTTTTTT.